This paragraph reports one T cell receptor (beta chain). These data come from a study of blood T cell repertoires in COVID-19. About the study: Italy, Spain and the United States were the sources of the convalescent and acute COVID-19 samples. In each case, the material was cDNA or gDNA derived from T cells, B-cell-depleted T cells, or PBMCs.

Original analysis: Scientists estimated how many nucleated cells there were by amplifying reference gene primers. Sequencing was performed with immunoSEQ multiplex PCR; in TCRdb, only in-frame clones are kept and a portion is missing. V and J calls and clone size come straight from that table; D and trimming were deduced from the DNA. The sample holds about 490,000 clones, 70% to 90% seen once. V lost 5 bases, J lost 6 bases, and 10 bases stayed unmatched. From germline, CDR1 is LNHDA and CDR2 SQIVND (reference sequence). There are 15 residues in the CDR3. The TCR comes from a human donor in a cohort sampled during active COVID-19. V gene TRBV19 combines with J gene TRBJ1-1, with TRBD1 identical over 9 bases. The sample consisted of peripheral blood. CDR3 in amino acids: CASSQTGGGDSEAFF. Written as DNA, the CDR3 is TGTGCCAGTAGTCAAACAGGGGGCGGCGATTCTGAAGCTTTCTTT.